This is a list of T cell receptor beta chains from one sample in a study of T cell changes during pregnancy in multiple sclerosis. Sequencing was performed with immunoSEQ multiplex PCR; in TCRdb, only in-frame clones are kept and a portion is missing. Among approximately 51,000 clones listed, 85% to 95% were seen once. The source was CD4+ T cells from peripheral blood mononuclear cells, collected in the second trimester of pregnancy. The origin of the receptors is a female donor with multiple sclerosis, enrolled in a pregnancy study. Each CDR3 is given with its conserved first and last residue. A D gene is named only where the DNA matches it firmly. Clone size is stated in some rows and not others, as once, few, many or a class when expanded.

size: .; D: .; V: TRBV18; J: TRBJ1-3; length: 17; DNA: TGTGCCAGCTCAAAAGAGGAGGGAACCTTCTCTGGAAACACCATATATTTT; CDR3: CASSKEEGTFSGNTIYF
size: .; D: .; V: TRBV4-3; J: TRBJ2-6; length: 19; DNA: TGCGCCAGCAGCCAAGATCTTATTTCAGGGGCGGGTGGGGCCAACGTCCTGACTTTC; CDR3: CASSQDLISGAGGANVLTF
size: .; D: TRBD1; V: TRBV18; J: TRBJ2-2; length: 16; DNA: TGTGCCAGCTCACCCCTGGGGACAGGGAACACCGGGGAGCTGTTTTTT; CDR3: CASSPLGTGNTGELFF
size: .; D: .; V: TRBV4-2; J: TRBJ1-2; length: 15; DNA: TGTGCCAGCAGCCAAGAAGTTAGCCCCCTCTATGGCTACACCTTC; CDR3: CASSQEVSPLYGYTF
size: .; D: .; V: TRBV2; J: TRBJ1-1; length: 15; DNA: TGTGCCAGCAGTCCCGCCCCAGGGGCGTACACTGAAGCTTTCTTT; CDR3: CASSPAPGAYTEAFF
size: .; D: TRBD1; V: TRBV4-3; J: TRBJ1-2; length: 14; DNA: TGCGCCAGCAGCCGGACAGGGGGTAACTATGGCTACACCTTC; CDR3: CASSRTGGNYGYTF
size: once; D: .; V: TRBV5-8; J: TRBJ2-2; length: 13; DNA: TGTGCCAGCAGCTTAGTCAGGGCCGGGGAGCTGTTTTTT; CDR3: CASSLVRAGELFF
size: .; D: .; V: TRBV7-3; J: TRBJ2-3; length: 15; DNA: TGTGCCAGCAGCTTAAATGGTCTAGAGACAGATACGCAGTATTTT; CDR3: CASSLNGLETDTQYF
size: .; D: TRBD1; V: TRBV5-6; J: TRBJ2-7; length: 14; DNA: TGTGCCAGCAGCAAGGACAGGAGCTCCTACGAGCAGTACTTC; CDR3: CASSKDRSSYEQYF
size: .; D: TRBD2; V: TRBV7-2; J: TRBJ2-5; length: 15; DNA: TGTGCCAGCAGCTTAAGCGGGGGGGCCTATGAGACCCAGTACTTC; CDR3: CASSLSGGAYETQYF
size: .; D: .; V: TRBV6-5; J: TRBJ2-2; length: 13; DNA: TGTGCCAGCAGTTACTTACAGACCGGGGAGCTGTTTTTT; CDR3: CASSYLQTGELFF
size: .; D: TRBD1; V: TRBV19; J: TRBJ2-1; length: 14; DNA: TGTGCCAGTAACCCAACAGGGGGCAGGGATGAGCAGTTCTTC; CDR3: CASNPTGGRDEQFF
size: .; D: .; V: TRBV7-9; J: TRBJ2-7; length: 12; DNA: TGTGCCAGCAGCCCCCAGGGGAGCGAGCAGTACTTC; CDR3: CASSPQGSEQYF
size: .; D: TRBD2; V: TRBV11-2; J: TRBJ2-7; length: 14; DNA: TGTGCCAGCAGCCCAGGGACTAGCTTGGGCGAGCAGTACTTC; CDR3: CASSPGTSLGEQYF
size: .; D: TRBD2; V: TRBV15; J: TRBJ2-1; length: 17; DNA: TGTGCCACCAGCAGAGATCTTAGGAGCGGGGGGTTCTATGAGCAGTTCTTC; CDR3: CATSRDLRSGGFYEQFF
size: once; D: .; V: TRBV2; J: TRBJ1-1; length: 14; DNA: TGTGCCAGCAGTCCCCTGGGGGCGAACACTGAAGCTTTCTTT; CDR3: CASSPLGANTEAFF
size: .; D: .; V: TRBV6-6; J: TRBJ1-5; length: 16; DNA: TGTGCCAGCAGTCCAACACAGAGGGTCACAAATCAGCCCCAGCATTTT; CDR3: CASSPTQRVTNQPQHF
size: .; D: .; V: TRBV5-4; J: TRBJ2-2; length: 14; DNA: TGTGCCAGCAGCCCGGGATCGAACACCGGGGAGCTGTTTTTT; CDR3: CASSPGSNTGELFF
size: .; D: .; V: TRBV7-8; J: TRBJ2-6; length: 15; DNA: TGTGCCAGCAGCTCTTCTATCTCTGGGGCCAACGTCCTGACTTTC; CDR3: CASSSSISGANVLTF
size: .; D: TRBD2; V: TRBV2; J: TRBJ2-5; length: 15; DNA: TGTGCCAGCACCTTAGCGGGGGGCCCGCAAGAGACCCAGTACTTC; CDR3: CASTLAGGPQETQYF
size: .; D: TRBD1; V: TRBV7-2; J: TRBJ2-1; length: 15; DNA: TGTGCCAGCAGCTTTAGACAGGGGGGGGGCAATGAGCAGTTCTTC; CDR3: CASSFRQGGGNEQFF
size: .; D: TRBD1; V: TRBV29-1; J: TRBJ1-3; length: 14; DNA: TGCAGCGTTCAGGGGGATACGGCTGGAAACACCATATATTTT; CDR3: CSVQGDTAGNTIYF
size: once; D: TRBD2; V: TRBV5-1; J: TRBJ2-3; length: 17; DNA: TGCGCCAGCAGCCCCGGGACTAGCGGGGGGGCAACAGATACGCAGTATTTT; CDR3: CASSPGTSGGATDTQYF
size: .; D: .; V: TRBV7-6; J: TRBJ2-1; length: 15; DNA: TGTGCCAGCAGCCAGAGGGGGAGCTCCTACAATGAGCAGTTCTTC; CDR3: CASSQRGSSYNEQFF
size: .; D: TRBD1; V: TRBV5-5; J: TRBJ1-2; length: 13; DNA: TGTGCCAGCAGCTTGGCAGGGGGCGGTGGCTACACCTTC; CDR3: CASSLAGGGGYTF
size: once; D: .; V: TRBV5-1; J: TRBJ2-7; length: 14; DNA: TGCGCCAGCAGCTTGATGGCCAACTCCTACGAGCAGTACTTC; CDR3: CASSLMANSYEQYF
size: .; D: .; V: TRBV29-1; J: TRBJ1-2; length: 15; DNA: TGCAGCGTTGACTTTAGCCCGGGAACGGGCTATGGCTACACCTTC; CDR3: CSVDFSPGTGYGYTF
size: .; D: .; V: TRBV19; J: TRBJ1-5; length: 16; DNA: TGTGCCAGTAGTCGGGGAGCGGGCAGGGGCAATCAGCCCCAGCATTTT; CDR3: CASSRGAGRGNQPQHF
size: .; D: .; V: TRBV4-2; J: TRBJ2-6; length: 16; DNA: TGTGCCAGCAGCCGCCTCGGGAGCTCTGGGGCCAACGTCCTGACTTTC; CDR3: CASSRLGSSGANVLTF
size: .; D: .; V: TRBV25-1; J: TRBJ1-1; length: 14; DNA: TGTGCCAGCAGTGCGCAAGGAGCGAACACTGAAGCTTTCTTT; CDR3: CASSAQGANTEAFF
size: .; D: .; V: TRBV11-2; J: TRBJ2-7; length: 14; DNA: TGTGCCAGCAGCTCCGCCGGAGGGCCCTACGAGCAGTACTTC; CDR3: CASSSAGGPYEQYF
size: .; D: .; V: TRBV7-8; J: TRBJ2-3; length: 16; DNA: TGTGCCAGCAGCTTATTAGGGGGGGCCGGCACAGATACGCAGTATTTT; CDR3: CASSLLGGAGTDTQYF
size: .; D: TRBD2; V: TRBV19; J: TRBJ2-3; length: 15; DNA: TGTGCCAGTAGTACCTCTAGCGGGGGGATCGATACGCAGTATTTT; CDR3: CASSTSSGGIDTQYF
size: .; D: .; V: TRBV2; J: TRBJ1-4; length: 13; DNA: TGTGCCAGTACACCAGGGACTTATGAAAAACTGTTTTTT; CDR3: CASTPGTYEKLFF
size: .; D: .; V: TRBV25-1; J: TRBJ2-1; length: 10; DNA: TGTGCCAGCGGAGACAATGAGCAGTTCTTC; CDR3: CASGDNEQFF
size: .; D: TRBD2; V: TRBV6-4; J: TRBJ2-3; length: 18; DNA: TGTGCCAGCAGTGAATCTAGCGGGGGGGCCTCTAGCACAGATACGCAGTATTTT; CDR3: CASSESSGGASSTDTQYF
size: few; D: .; V: TRBV6-5; J: TRBJ1-1; length: 13; DNA: TGTGCCAGCAGTGCCCGACAGAGGCGGCAAGCTTTCTTT; CDR3: CASSARQRRQAFF
size: .; D: TRBD1; V: TRBV18; J: TRBJ1-2; length: 15; DNA: TGTGCCAGCTCTCCACAGGGGGCAGCTAACTATGGCTACACCTTC; CDR3: CASSPQGAANYGYTF
size: .; D: .; V: TRBV4-1; J: TRBJ1-1; length: 15; DNA: TGCGCCAGCAGTTCCTTCGACAGGATGAACACTGAAGCTTTCTTT; CDR3: CASSSFDRMNTEAFF
size: .; D: TRBD2; V: TRBV7-2; J: TRBJ2-7; length: 17; DNA: TGTGCCAGCAGCTTAGTCCGGACTAGCGGGGGGGGCTACGAGCAGTACTTC; CDR3: CASSLVRTSGGGYEQYF
size: .; D: .; V: TRBV29-1; J: TRBJ1-2; length: 12; DNA: TGCAGCGTGGGGTCGGGAAACTATGGCTACACCTTC; CDR3: CSVGSGNYGYTF
size: few; D: .; V: TRBV14; J: TRBJ1-1; length: 15; DNA: TGTGCCAGCAGCCTCCGGACAGACCGAAACACTGAAGCTTTCTTT; CDR3: CASSLRTDRNTEAFF
size: .; D: .; V: TRBV19; J: TRBJ2-7; length: 14; DNA: TGTGCCAGTAGTACAAGCGGAGCTACCTACGAGCAGTACTTC; CDR3: CASSTSGATYEQYF
size: .; D: .; V: TRBV9; J: TRBJ1-2; length: 13; DNA: TGTGCCAGCAGCGGGACAAGCTACCGCGGCTACACCTTC; CDR3: CASSGTSYRGYTF
size: .; D: TRBD1; V: TRBV30; J: TRBJ1-2; length: 12; DNA: TGTGCCTGGGCGGACAGGCCTATGAGCTACACCTTC; CDR3: CAWADRPMSYTF
size: .; D: .; V: TRBV2; J: TRBJ1-1; length: 13; DNA: TGTGCCAGCACCCGAACAGGAATACTAAGAGCTTTCTTT; CDR3: CASTRTGILRAFF
size: .; D: TRBD2; V: TRBV6-4; J: TRBJ2-3; length: 15; DNA: TGTGCCAGCAGTGACTCCGGCGGGGGGGCCGGTACGCAGTATTTT; CDR3: CASSDSGGGAGTQYF
size: .; D: TRBD1; V: TRBV19; J: TRBJ2-7; length: 14; DNA: TGTGCCAGTAGTAGACAGGGGACAGCCCACGAGCAGTACTTC; CDR3: CASSRQGTAHEQYF
size: once; D: TRBD1; V: TRBV10-3; J: TRBJ1-4; length: 15; DNA: TGTGCCATCAGCCCGGACAGGTCAACTAATGAAAAACTGTTTTTT; CDR3: CAISPDRSTNEKLFF
size: .; D: TRBD1; V: TRBV19; J: TRBJ1-2; length: 14; DNA: TGTGCCAGTAGTATAACAGGGGTCCTAAGTGGCTACACCTTC; CDR3: CASSITGVLSGYTF
size: once; D: .; V: TRBV6-4; J: TRBJ1-2; length: 13; DNA: TGTGCCAGCAGTGACTCCAGGGTGGGAGGCTACACCTTC; CDR3: CASSDSRVGGYTF
size: .; D: TRBD1; V: TRBV5-1; J: TRBJ2-3; length: 19; DNA: TGCGCCAGCAGTCTAGCCCAGACAGGGGGCGCCCGTTTCACAGATACGCAGTATTTT; CDR3: CASSLAQTGGARFTDTQYF
size: .; D: .; V: TRBV29-1; J: TRBJ2-7; length: 13; DNA: TGCAGCGTTGACACAGGGAGCTCCTACGAGCAGCACTTC; CDR3: CSVDTGSSYEQHF
size: .; D: TRBD1; V: TRBV25-1; J: TRBJ2-1; length: 15; DNA: TGTGCCAGCAGTGATTCGGGCAGGGGGCAGGATGAGCAGTTCTTC; CDR3: CASSDSGRGQDEQFF
size: .; D: TRBD1; V: TRBV30; J: TRBJ2-3; length: 16; DNA: TGTGCCTGGAGTTCCTCCGGACAGGGGGGTGCAGATACGCAGTATTTT; CDR3: CAWSSSGQGGADTQYF
size: .; D: .; V: TRBV7-2; J: TRBJ1-2; length: 15; DNA: TGTGCCAGCAGCATGCCGGACAGTCAAGGGTATGGCTACACCTTC; CDR3: CASSMPDSQGYGYTF